The 21 T cell receptor beta chains below were found in one sample sequenced in a study of blood T cell repertoires in COVID-19. Sequencing was performed with immunoSEQ multiplex PCR; in TCRdb, only in-frame clones are kept and a portion is missing. The sample shows roughly 190,000 clones, around 81% of them seen only once. The sequenced material came from peripheral blood. The receptors shown here come from a human donor with acute or convalescent COVID-19. The donor label of this sample is uncertain.

This chain links TRBV28 with TRBJ2-3, with TRBD1 identical over 9 bases. The V gene end was trimmed by 5 bases and the J gene end by 1 base; junction bases not matched to a gene: 7. The CDR3 has 16 amino acids. Per the germline V gene, CDR1 is MDHEN and CDR2 is SYDVKM. The CDR3 DNA sequence: TGTGCCAGCAGTGGAAACAGGGGGCAGGGCACAGATACGCAGTATTTT. This sequence encodes CASSGNRGQGTDTQYF.

The chain carries TRBV5-1 and TRBJ2-7, with D maybe TRBD1 (6 bases). The CDR3 length is 12 residues. Germline CDR1 and CDR2: SGHRS and YFSETQ. The V and J ends lost 7 bases and 5 bases respectively, with 13 bases between them. The CDR3 DNA is TGCGCCAGCTATCAACAGGGTCACGAGCAGTACTTC. Its translation: CASYQQGHEQYF.

J is TRBJ2-7 and V is TRBV3-1 (or the pseudogene TRBV3-2); 7 bases align to TRBD2. J gave up 3 bases and V 1 base, and 3 bases lay outside the gene matches. CDR1 and CDR2 (germline): LGHDT, YNNKEL (reference sequence). The CDR3 consists of 14 residues. CDR3 residues: CASSQGGLFYEQYF. CDR3 nucleotides: TGTGCCAGCAGCCAAGGGGGACTATTCTACGAGCAGTACTTC.

In DNA, the CDR3 is TGTGCCAGCAGCTCGCAAGATTGGGACAGGGTAAACGAGCAGTACTTC. Translating it yields CASSSQDWDRVNEQYF. The V and J genes are TRBV7-2 and TRBJ2-7; 9 positions agree with TRBD1. The trim removed 4 bases at V and 5 bases at J, leaving 12 bases unmatched. Germline V lookup: CDR1 SGHTA, CDR2 FQGNSA. This CDR3 region has 16 residues.

The V gene is TRBV11-2, the J gene TRBJ2-3; maybe TRBD2 (6 bases). V lost 0 bases, J lost 6 bases, and 13 bases lay in between. The CDR3 covers 15 residues. CDR1 and CDR2 from the germline V gene are SGHAT and FQNNGV. CDR3 loop: CASSLEGRAGDTQYF. The CDR3 DNA is TGTGCCAGCAGCTTAGAGGGCAGGGCGGGGGATACGCAGTATTTT.

The chain combines TRBV5-1 with TRBJ2-7; D is unresolved. V was trimmed by 5 bases and J by 5 bases, leaving 14 bases between them. Germline V gene sequence: CDR1 SGHRS, CDR2 YFSETQ. The CDR3 length is 13 residues. The CDR3 nucleotides read TGCGCCAGCAGACCCCTAGGATCCCACGAGCAGTACTTC. This sequence encodes CASRPLGSHEQYF.

The DNA of the CDR3 is TGTGCCAGCGCGGACAGGGTGGGTGGCAATCAGCCCCAGCATTTT. Its protein is CASADRVGGNQPQHF. The chain recombines TRBV7-2 with TRBJ1-5; TRBD1 aligns across 8 bases. V was clipped by 8 bases and J by 2 bases; unmatched bases: 8. This CDR3 spans 15 amino acids. Germline V lookup: CDR1 SGHTA, CDR2 FQGNSA.

The J gene is TRBJ1-4, the V gene TRBV30, with D possibly TRBD1 on 5 matching bases. The CDR3 sequence is 15 residues long. Trimming cost V 0 bases and J 4 bases, with 12 bases left between them. Germline V lookup: CDR1 GTSNPN, CDR2 SVGIG (reference sequence). The CDR3 DNA is TGTGCCTGGAGTGTGACAGAAAGTTATAATGAAAAACTGTTTTTT. Protein: CAWSVTESYNEKLFF.

The V gene is TRBV5-5, the J gene TRBJ1-1, with 9 positions matching TRBD1. Germline CDR1 SGHKS, CDR2 YYEKEE (reference sequence). This CDR3 has 15 amino acids. V trimming: 7 bases; J trimming: 1 base; junction bases outside the gene matches: 8. The CDR3 loop reads CASVQGAPGNTEAFF. The CDR3 bases are TGTGCCAGCGTACAGGGGGCCCCGGGGAACACTGAAGCTTTCTTT.

This rearrangement joins TRBV9 to TRBJ2-3, with TRBD2 identical over 10 bases. The length of the CDR3 is 16 residues. Germline CDR1 SGDLS, CDR2 YYNGEE. Losses at the gene ends were 2 bases for V and 1 base for J; bases not matched to a gene: 4. The CDR3 loop is CASSVGLAVGTDTQYF. The DNA for the CDR3 is TGTGCCAGCAGCGTTGGACTAGCGGTAGGCACAGATACGCAGTATTTT.

The gene calls are TRBV2 and TRBJ2-7; tentatively, D is TRBD2 (7 bases). V was cut by 7 bases and J by 5 bases, with 21 bases left in between. Germline loops: CDR1 SNHLY, CDR2 FYNNEI. The CDR3 is 15 amino acids. The CDR3 DNA sequence: TGTGCCAGCACACGGGGGGCCTCCACCTTCGACGAGCAGTACTTC. Translating it yields CASTRGASTFDEQYF. Supplemented by reference TRBV2 and TRBJ2-7, the full variable domain reads EPEVTQTPSHQVTQMGQEVILRCVPISNHLYFYWYRQILGQKVEFLVSFYNNEISEKSEIFDDQFSVERPDGSNFTLKIRSTKLEDSAMYFCASTRGASTFDEQYFGPGTRLTVT.

V usage is TRBV6-6 and J usage is TRBJ2-5, with D perhaps TRBD2 (5 bases). CDR1 is MNHNY and CDR2 is SVGAGI in the germline V gene (reference sequence). The CDR3 runs 16 residues. Trimming took off 2 bases at V and 5 bases at J, with 18 bases between the two ends. CDR3 loop: CASSYVGISGRETQYF. CDR3 bases: TGTGCCAGCAGTTACGTCGGGATATCTGGTCGGGAGACCCAGTACTTC.

The J gene is TRBJ1-1, the V gene TRBV28; 9 bases are a match to TRBD1. There are 16 residues in the CDR3. CDR1 and CDR2 (germline): MDHEN, SYDVKM. After removal of 2 bases from V and 1 base from J, the junction contained 5 bases not matched to a gene. The CDR3 DNA reads TGTGCCAGCAGTTTAACAGGGGGCGATGGGAACACTGAAGCTTTCTTT. Translated: CASSLTGGDGNTEAFF.

This chain links TRBV12-5 with TRBJ2-2; TRBD2 might be the D (7 bases). V lost 0 bases and J lost 5, with 13 bases in between. CDR3 length: 16 residues. Germline V gene data show CDR1 as LGHNT and CDR2 as FRNRAP. The DNA for the CDR3 is TGTGCTAGTGGTTTGGTAACGGGGGGCGCAACCGGGGAGCTGTTTTTT. Protein: CASGLVTGGATGELFF.

The V call is TRBV19, the J call TRBJ1-1; possibly TRBD1 for D (5 bases). Between the trimmed V and J ends, which lost 6 bases and 5 bases, there was a span of 13 bases. There are 13 residues in the CDR3. The germline V gene encodes CDR1 LNHDA and CDR2 SQIVND (reference sequence). The CDR3 here is CASSLSGKTEAFF. The CDR3 nucleotides are TGTGCCAGTAGCCTGTCAGGGAAAACTGAAGCTTTCTTT.

V gene TRBV11-2 combines with J gene TRBJ1-3; 7 positions agree with TRBD1. The CDR3 contains 16 residues. The germline CDR1 and CDR2 sequences are SGHAT and FQNNGV. The trim removed 5 bases at V and 1 base at J, leaving 8 bases unmatched. For the CDR3, the DNA is TGTGCCAGCAGCCAAGACAGGGTCGGGTCTGGAAACACCATATATTTT. It specifies CASSQDRVGSGNTIYF.

The chain joins TRBV10-3 to TRBJ1-6; TRBD1 aligns across 8 bases. This CDR3 contains 13 residues. Germline CDR1 and CDR2: ENHRY and SYGVKD. V was pared by 8 bases and J by 10 bases, with 7 bases of the junction left unmatched. The CDR3 reads CAIHGDRGSPLHF. In nucleotides, the CDR3 is TGTGCCATCCATGGTGACAGGGGCTCACCCCTCCACTTT.

This clone was detected once. The chain couples TRBV5-1 to TRBJ1-4; TRBD1 matches 11 bases. The CDR3 extends over 16 amino acids. The ends lost 3 bases at V and 7 bases at J; junction bases unmatched: 8. The germline gives CDR1 SGHRS, CDR2 YFSETQ. CDR3 sequence reads: CASSSGQGAGSEKLFF. Written as DNA, the CDR3 is TGCGCCAGCAGCTCCGGACAGGGGGCCGGGAGTGAAAAACTGTTTTTT.

The rearrangement joins TRBV27 to TRBJ2-5; TRBD1 matches 12 bases. With V trimmed by 6 bases and J by 5 bases, 10 bases remained unmatched. The germline CDR1 and CDR2 sequences are MNHEY and SMNVEV (reference sequence). This CDR3 comprises 16 residues. The DNA of the CDR3 is TGTGCCAGCAGCCCTTGGGGACAGGGGGCTCTCGAGACCCAGTACTTC. This codes for CASSPWGQGALETQYF.

The chain joins TRBV19 to TRBJ2-7; perhaps TRBD2 as D (6 bases). This CDR3 has 14 amino acids. CDR1 and CDR2 (germline): LNHDA, SQIVND (reference sequence). V was pared by 5 bases and J by 1 base, with 12 bases between. DNA of the CDR3: TGTGCCAGTAGTTCCTCCGGGACTTCCTACGAGCAGTACTTC. It specifies CASSSSGTSYEQYF.

This sequence joins TRBV28 and TRBJ1-2; D not certain. V was trimmed by 11 bases and J by 4 bases, leaving 20 bases between them. The CDR3 is 14 residues long. Germline CDR1 and CDR2: MDHEN and SYDVKM. The CDR3 DNA reads as TGTGCCTCGACCGGAGGCAGCCCTGGCTATGGCTACACCTTC. Its translation: CASTGGSPGYGYTF.